This T cell receptor (beta chain) was identified during a study of T-cell reconstitution after alpha-beta-depleted transplantation in children. The CDR3 sequence is 15 residues long. Germline lookup yields CDR1 SGHTA and CDR2 FQGNSA. Trimming removed 6 bases at V and 2 bases at J, with 15 bases between. A library of TCRbeta sequences, prepared with unique molecular identifiers, was generated. Using its own MiXCR run on the PCR reads, TCRdb lists one record per CDR3 protein. This sample carries about 610,000 distinct CDR3 sequences, about 11% of them seen once, and the ten largest clones take approximately 4.1%.

The chain employs TRBV7-2 and TRBJ2-3, with D possibly TRBD1 on 6 matching bases. The sequence was obtained from a human donor who donated a stem cell graft to a child with acute myeloid leukemia. This sample comprised PBMCs from the stem cell graft donor, obtained from the stem cell graft. The CDR3: CASSPEDSYTDTQYF. The DNA for the CDR3 is TGTGCCAGCAGTCCCGAGGACAGCTACACAGATACGCAGTATTTT.